This TCR beta chain was captured by sequencing in a study of blood T cell repertoires in COVID-19. Overall study: Acute-phase and convalescent COVID-19 samples originated in the United States, Italy and Spain. Sample material is recorded as cDNA or gDNA derived from T cells, B-cell-depleted T cells, or PBMCs.

V was shortened by 4 bases and J by 4 bases, with 12 bases between the two germline ends. The V gene's germline CDR1 is MNHNY and CDR2 SVGAGI (reference sequence). The CDR3 contains 14 residues. As handled by the study authors: From reference gene primer amplification, estimates of nucleated cell counts were derived. Here immunoSEQ multiplex PCR was the method, and the copy in TCRdb shows in-frame clones only, minus some. V, J and clone size reflect that table, while D and trimming were determined from the DNA. The sample yields 140,000 to 150,000 clones, around four fifths seen once. Material for sequencing was peripheral blood. This TCR came from a human donor in a cohort sampled during active COVID-19. V is TRBV6-6 and J is TRBJ2-3; unclear D gene. The chain's CDR3 is CASSSRGRADTQYF. DNA for the CDR3: TGTGCCAGCAGTTCCCGAGGTAGAGCAGATACGCAGTATTTT.